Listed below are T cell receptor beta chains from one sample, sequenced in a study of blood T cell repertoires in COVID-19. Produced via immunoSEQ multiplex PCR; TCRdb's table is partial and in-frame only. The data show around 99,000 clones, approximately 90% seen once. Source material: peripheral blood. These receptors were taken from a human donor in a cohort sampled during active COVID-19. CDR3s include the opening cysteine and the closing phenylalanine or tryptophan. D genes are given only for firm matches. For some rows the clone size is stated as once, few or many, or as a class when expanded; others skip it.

CDR3aa: CASGLVAGEGSPLHF
CDR3nt: TGTGCTAGTGGTTTGGTAGCTGGGGAGGGTTCACCCCTCCACTTT
abundance: .
d_gene: .
v_gene: TRBV12-5
j_gene: TRBJ1-6

CDR3aa: CASSLAGGSRDTQYF
CDR3nt: TGTGCCAGCAGTCTAGCGGGGGGCAGTAGAGATACGCAGTATTTT
abundance: .
d_gene: TRBD2
v_gene: TRBV3-1/TRBV3-2
j_gene: TRBJ2-3

CDR3aa: CASSIIQGVGTEAFF
CDR3nt: TGTGCCAGTAGTATCATACAGGGGGTTGGCACTGAAGCTTTCTTT
abundance: once
d_gene: TRBD1
v_gene: TRBV19
j_gene: TRBJ1-1

CDR3aa: CASSLAEQGFYGYTF
CDR3nt: TGTGCCAGCAGCTTGGCGGAACAGGGATTCTATGGCTACACCTTC
abundance: .
d_gene: .
v_gene: TRBV5-6
j_gene: TRBJ1-2

CDR3aa: CASSSNLGTGSKQFF
CDR3nt: TGTGCCAGCAGCTCGAACTTAGGGACAGGGTCTAAGCAGTTCTTC
abundance: .
d_gene: TRBD1
v_gene: TRBV7-3
j_gene: TRBJ2-1

CDR3aa: CASSPEGSTDTQYF
CDR3nt: TGTGCCAGCAGTCCGGAGGGTTCCACAGATACGCAGTATTTT
abundance: .
d_gene: .
v_gene: TRBV9
j_gene: TRBJ2-3

CDR3aa: CASSEFLTGQGLEQYF
CDR3nt: TGTGCCAGCAGTGAATTCCTTACGGGACAGGGCCTCGAGCAGTACTTC
abundance: .
d_gene: TRBD1
v_gene: TRBV6-1
j_gene: TRBJ2-7

CDR3aa: CASSPGGYNQPQHF
CDR3nt: TGTGCCAGCAGCCCAGGAGGATACAATCAGCCCCAGCATTTT
abundance: few
d_gene: .
v_gene: TRBV27
j_gene: TRBJ1-5

CDR3aa: CASRTSGGAANTQYF
CDR3nt: TGCGCCAGCCGGACTAGCGGGGGGGCCGCGAATACGCAGTATTTT
abundance: .
d_gene: TRBD2
v_gene: TRBV5-1
j_gene: TRBJ2-3

CDR3aa: CASSSRLFMNTEAFF
CDR3nt: TGTGCCAGCAGCTCACGACTCTTCATGAACACTGAAGCTTTCTTT
abundance: .
d_gene: .
v_gene: TRBV7-9
j_gene: TRBJ1-1

CDR3aa: CASSQGFRGQKGEQYF
CDR3nt: TGCGCCAGCAGCCAAGGTTTTCGGGGACAGAAGGGCGAGCAGTACTTC
abundance: .
d_gene: TRBD1
v_gene: TRBV4-1
j_gene: TRBJ2-7

CDR3aa: CASSELGGALIRF
CDR3nt: TGTGCCAGCAGTGAACTGGGAGGCGCCCTAATTAGGTTC
abundance: .
d_gene: .
v_gene: TRBV6-1
j_gene: TRBJ2-7

CDR3aa: CASSWGNEQYF
CDR3nt: TGTGCCAGCAGTTGGGGCAACGAGCAGTACTTC
abundance: .
d_gene: .
v_gene: TRBV6-5
j_gene: TRBJ2-7

CDR3aa: CASSLGQGREKLFF
CDR3nt: TGTGCCAGCAGCTTGGGACAGGGCCGTGAAAAACTGTTTTTT
abundance: .
d_gene: TRBD1
v_gene: TRBV5-4
j_gene: TRBJ1-4

CDR3aa: CASSLPGGTEAFF
CDR3nt: TGTGCCAGCAGTTTACCGGGGGGCACTGAAGCTTTCTTT
abundance: once
d_gene: .
v_gene: TRBV27
j_gene: TRBJ1-1

CDR3aa: CASSRSGGTDTQYF
CDR3nt: TGTGCCAGCAGCCGCAGCGGGGGAACAGATACGCAGTATTTT
abundance: .
d_gene: TRBD2
v_gene: TRBV14
j_gene: TRBJ2-3

CDR3aa: CASSLDRAQETQYF
CDR3nt: TGTGCCAGCAGCTTAGACAGGGCCCAGGAGACCCAGTACTTC
abundance: once
d_gene: .
v_gene: TRBV7-9
j_gene: TRBJ2-5

CDR3aa: CASSYGRQGRTEAFF
CDR3nt: TGTGCCAGCAGTTACGGTCGACAGGGGCGTACTGAAGCTTTCTTT
abundance: .
d_gene: TRBD1
v_gene: TRBV6-5
j_gene: TRBJ1-1

CDR3aa: CASSFTRASYEQYF
CDR3nt: TGTGCCAGCAGCTTTACTAGGGCCTCCTACGAGCAGTACTTC
abundance: once
d_gene: .
v_gene: TRBV7-2
j_gene: TRBJ2-7

CDR3aa: CASSPRPGLATGELFF
CDR3nt: TGTGCCAGCAGCCCGCGCCCAGGGTTGGCCACCGGGGAGCTGTTTTTT
abundance: few
d_gene: .
v_gene: TRBV14
j_gene: TRBJ2-2

CDR3aa: CASSYSTANYNEQFF
CDR3nt: TGTGCCAGCAGTTACTCGACAGCTAATTACAATGAGCAGTTCTTC
abundance: .
d_gene: .
v_gene: TRBV6-6
j_gene: TRBJ2-1

CDR3aa: CASTAQGTFVAFF
CDR3nt: TGTGCCAGTACCGCACAGGGGACTTTCGTAGCTTTCTTT
abundance: .
d_gene: TRBD1
v_gene: TRBV19
j_gene: TRBJ1-1

CDR3aa: CASRNYRGSTDTQYF
CDR3nt: TGTGCCAGCAGGAATTACAGGGGGAGCACAGATACGCAGTATTTT
abundance: .
d_gene: TRBD1
v_gene: TRBV7-8
j_gene: TRBJ2-3

CDR3aa: CSASLGQASGNTIYF
CDR3nt: TGCAGTGCTAGTTTAGGACAAGCCTCTGGAAACACCATATATTTT
abundance: .
d_gene: .
v_gene: TRBV20-1
j_gene: TRBJ1-3

CDR3aa: CASSVGAGGFGAFF
CDR3nt: TGTGCCAGCAGCGTAGGAGCGGGGGGATTCGGGGCTTTCTTT
abundance: .
d_gene: .
v_gene: TRBV9
j_gene: TRBJ1-1

CDR3aa: CATVGGRGKLFF
CDR3nt: TGTGCCACGGTGGGAGGCCGGGGAAAACTGTTTTTT
abundance: .
d_gene: .
v_gene: TRBV2
j_gene: TRBJ1-4

CDR3aa: CASSSVAGPTDTQYF
CDR3nt: TGTGCCAGCAGCTCCGTAGCGGGACCCACAGATACGCAGTATTTT
abundance: .
d_gene: TRBD2
v_gene: TRBV28
j_gene: TRBJ2-3

CDR3aa: CASSLSRGTGELFF
CDR3nt: TGCGCCAGCAGCTTGAGTAGGGGCACCGGGGAGCTGTTTTTT
abundance: .
d_gene: .
v_gene: TRBV5-1
j_gene: TRBJ2-2

CDR3aa: CASRKGAGGMSNQPQHF
CDR3nt: TGTGCCAGCAGGAAGGGGGCAGGGGGCATGAGCAATCAGCCCCAGCATTTT
abundance: many
d_gene: TRBD1
v_gene: TRBV27
j_gene: TRBJ1-5

CDR3aa: CSACGQMNTEAFF
CDR3nt: TGCAGCGCCTGTGGACAGATGAACACTGAAGCTTTCTTT
abundance: .
d_gene: .
v_gene: TRBV29-1
j_gene: TRBJ1-1

CDR3aa: CASSPPTGSKSPLHF
CDR3nt: TGTGCCAGCAGCCCCCCGACAGGGTCGAAATCACCCCTCCACTTT
abundance: .
d_gene: TRBD1
v_gene: TRBV3-1/TRBV3-2
j_gene: TRBJ1-6

CDR3aa: CASSFGLGTYNEQFF
CDR3nt: TGTGCCAGCAGCTTTGGACTAGGGACCTACAATGAGCAGTTCTTC
abundance: .
d_gene: TRBD2
v_gene: TRBV7-2
j_gene: TRBJ2-1

CDR3aa: CASSLSGSTDTQYF
CDR3nt: TGTGCCAGCAGCTTAAGCGGGAGCACAGATACGCAGTATTTT
abundance: .
d_gene: .
v_gene: TRBV7-8
j_gene: TRBJ2-3

CDR3aa: CASSPSDRVHEQYF
CDR3nt: TGTGCCAGCAGTCCCTCGGACAGGGTCCACGAGCAGTACTTC
abundance: .
d_gene: TRBD1
v_gene: TRBV28
j_gene: TRBJ2-7

CDR3aa: CASSQGGLGYTF
CDR3nt: TGTGCCAGCAGCCAAGGAGGTTTAGGCTACACCTTC
abundance: once
d_gene: .
v_gene: TRBV3-1/TRBV3-2
j_gene: TRBJ1-2

CDR3aa: CASSPRSTGVETQYF
CDR3nt: TGCGCCAGCAGCCCAAGATCGACAGGGGTGGAGACCCAGTACTTC
abundance: few
d_gene: TRBD1
v_gene: TRBV4-1
j_gene: TRBJ2-5

CDR3aa: CASSSPRGGNYEQYF
CDR3nt: TGTGCCAGCAGTTCCCCGCGGGGCGGGAACTACGAGCAGTACTTC
abundance: .
d_gene: .
v_gene: TRBV6-2/TRBV6-3
j_gene: TRBJ2-7

CDR3aa: CASSQGDRGAQETQYF
CDR3nt: TGCGCCAGCAGCCAGGGGGACAGGGGAGCCCAAGAGACCCAGTACTTC
abundance: .
d_gene: TRBD1
v_gene: TRBV4-1
j_gene: TRBJ2-5

CDR3aa: CASSLAWDRAGGYTF
CDR3nt: TGTGCCAGCAGCTTAGCCTGGGACAGGGCTGGTGGCTACACCTTC
abundance: .
d_gene: TRBD1
v_gene: TRBV7-2
j_gene: TRBJ1-2

CDR3aa: CASSLYEGTDTQYF
CDR3nt: TGTGCCAGCAGCTTATACGAGGGCACAGATACGCAGTATTTT
abundance: .
d_gene: .
v_gene: TRBV7-2
j_gene: TRBJ2-3

CDR3aa: CATSTGGGGSYEQYF
CDR3nt: TGTGCCACCAGTACGGGGGGGGGAGGAAGCTACGAGCAGTACTTC
abundance: .
d_gene: TRBD2
v_gene: TRBV24-1
j_gene: TRBJ2-7

CDR3aa: CASRPGQRGTEAFF
CDR3nt: TGTGCCAGCAGACCCGGACAGCGGGGCACTGAAGCTTTCTTT
abundance: .
d_gene: .
v_gene: TRBV6-5
j_gene: TRBJ1-1

CDR3aa: CASSWRIGGNYEQYF
CDR3nt: TGTGCCAGCAGCTGGCGCATCGGAGGGAACTACGAGCAGTACTTC
abundance: once
d_gene: .
v_gene: TRBV5-4
j_gene: TRBJ2-7

CDR3aa: CASSQGTGREAFF
CDR3nt: TGCGCCAGCAGCCAAGGGACAGGAAGGGAAGCTTTCTTT
abundance: .
d_gene: TRBD1
v_gene: TRBV4-3
j_gene: TRBJ1-1

CDR3aa: CASSPGTGGGLGSPLHF
CDR3nt: TGTGCCAGCAGCCCCGGGACAGGGGGCGGTCTTGGATCACCCCTCCACTTT
abundance: .
d_gene: TRBD1
v_gene: TRBV7-9
j_gene: TRBJ1-6

CDR3aa: CASSRGLSGRRPRETQYF
CDR3nt: TGTGCCAGCAGCCGAGGGTTGAGCGGGAGGCGTCCTAGGGAGACCCAGTACTTC
abundance: .
d_gene: TRBD2
v_gene: TRBV7-8
j_gene: TRBJ2-5

CDR3aa: CASSLAGTRTTVDNEQFF
CDR3nt: TGTGCCAGCAGCTTAGCAGGGACTAGGACTACCGTTGACAATGAGCAGTTCTTC
abundance: .
d_gene: TRBD2
v_gene: TRBV13
j_gene: TRBJ2-1

CDR3aa: CASSFFLDRAYGYTF
CDR3nt: TGTGCCAGCAGCTTCTTTTTGGACAGGGCCTATGGCTACACCTTC
abundance: .
d_gene: TRBD1
v_gene: TRBV5-4
j_gene: TRBJ1-2

CDR3aa: CSVAQGTDTQYF
CDR3nt: TGCAGCGTTGCCCAGGGCACAGATACGCAGTATTTT
abundance: .
d_gene: .
v_gene: TRBV29-1
j_gene: TRBJ2-3

CDR3aa: CASSKVRSYNSPLHF
CDR3nt: TGTGCCAGCAGCAAAGTCCGTAGCTATAATTCACCCCTCCACTTT
abundance: .
d_gene: .
v_gene: TRBV21-1
j_gene: TRBJ1-6

CDR3aa: CASSSGGPEQYF
CDR3nt: TGTGCCAGCAGCTCGGGGGGCCCCGAGCAGTACTTC
abundance: .
d_gene: .
v_gene: TRBV7-6
j_gene: TRBJ2-7

CDR3aa: CASSPWGQLNTEAFF
CDR3nt: TGTGCCAGCAGCCCCTGGGGGCAGTTGAACACTGAAGCTTTCTTT
abundance: .
d_gene: .
v_gene: TRBV5-6
j_gene: TRBJ1-1

CDR3aa: CASSLRIGAGKPYEQYF
CDR3nt: TGTGCCAGCAGTTTAAGGATAGGAGCGGGGAAACCCTACGAGCAGTACTTC
abundance: .
d_gene: TRBD2
v_gene: TRBV27
j_gene: TRBJ2-7

CDR3aa: CASSYATGTGGTEAFF
CDR3nt: TGTGCCAGCAGTTACGCAACCGGGACAGGGGGGACTGAAGCTTTCTTT
abundance: .
d_gene: TRBD1
v_gene: TRBV6-5
j_gene: TRBJ1-1

CDR3aa: CASSFPPAAHTDTQYF
CDR3nt: TGTGCCAGCAGCTTCCCCCCTGCGGCACACACAGATACGCAGTATTTT
abundance: once
d_gene: .
v_gene: TRBV5-4
j_gene: TRBJ2-3

CDR3aa: CASSRGQGMHYEQYF
CDR3nt: TGCGCCAGCAGCCGGGGACAGGGCATGCACTACGAGCAGTACTTC
abundance: .
d_gene: TRBD1
v_gene: TRBV5-1
j_gene: TRBJ2-7

CDR3aa: CASSQGPSGGQETQYF
CDR3nt: TGCGCCAGCAGCCAAGGGCCTAGCGGGGGGCAAGAGACCCAGTACTTC
abundance: .
d_gene: TRBD2
v_gene: TRBV4-1
j_gene: TRBJ2-5

CDR3aa: CASSPPLGQGDYGYTF
CDR3nt: TGTGCCAGCTCACCACCATTGGGACAGGGAGACTATGGCTACACCTTC
abundance: .
d_gene: TRBD1
v_gene: TRBV18
j_gene: TRBJ1-2